The entry below gives a single TCR delta chain sequence along with its context. The target of this receptor is not known. No base-level quality is on record; no much larger clone is a single base apart. The sample originates from a study of gammadelta T cells in human blood (dated by TCRdb to 2018 to 2021). The CDR3, from cysteine to phenylalanine, totals 23 residues. Solely the CDR3 DNA is kept, with 69 bases framed from the first base. V is reduced by 2 bases and J by 1 base, leaving a spacing of 35 bases between them. According to the germline V gene, CDR1 reads TSWWSYY and CDR2 reads QGS. Points the paper makes about the study in general: The study reported that microbial exposure appeared to drive polyclonal expansion of innate gamma-delta T cells immediately after birth.

Receptors were amplified or captured by RT-PCR. TCRdb records Illumina MiSeq as the sequencer. TCRdb processed the public reads again with the CATT caller, after which rows with matching DNA were combined. This sample lists more than 900 delta-chain clones; around 8% were detected once. The ten largest account for approximately 10% of the sample. This sequence was found in a human donor. Source material: non-Vgamma9Vdelta2 gamma-delta T cells from adult blood. Recombination linked TRDV1 to TRDJ1; TRDD2 is a weak D gene call, 6 bases matching. The nucleotide sequence reads TGTGCTCTTGGGGAATGGCGAGGTACCGGCCTTCCCCCTTTCCCTGGGCTCACCGATAAACTCATCTTT. It specifies CALGEWRGTGLPPFPGLTDKLIF.